The clone carrying this T cell receptor (beta chain) was detected only once. Only in-frame clones appear in the TCRdb table, and some are missing; sequencing was by immunoSEQ multiplex PCR. The sample consists of 65,000 to 80,000 clones, 80% to 95% of them appearing once. The record originates from a study of OX40 agonist ivuxolimab in advanced cancers. Study-level information: All patients had ivuxolimab intravenously every 2 weeks at 0.01 to 10 mg/kg.

The CDR3 runs to 13 residues. Germline V lookup: CDR1 KGHSH, CDR2 LQKENI. V lost 6 bases to trimming and J lost 6 bases, with 12 bases between them. Sequenced here: CD4+ or CD8+ T cells sorted from blood, sampled in a trial of the OX40 agonist ivuxolimab. The sequence derives from an adult with an advanced solid tumor such as melanoma, head and neck, liver or kidney cancer. The chain uses TRBV18 and TRBJ1-5, with D perhaps TRBD1 (6 bases). CDR3 protein: CASSSQGSQPQHF. The CDR3 DNA reads as TGTGCCAGCTCGTCCCAGGGGAGTCAGCCCCAGCATTTT.